Given below is one TCR beta chain in context. The data stem from a study of blood T cell repertoires in COVID-19. For the study at large: Both acute and convalescent COVID-19 samples were obtained from the United States, Italy and Spain.

Clones were sequenced by immunoSEQ multiplex PCR, and TCRdb holds only the in-frame ones, with some missing. The data hold more than 250,000 clones, with approximately 84% observed a single time. Looked up from germline, CDR1 is LNHDA and CDR2 is SQIVND (reference sequence). There are 16 residues in the CDR3. V was pared by 0 bases and J by 6 bases, with 7 bases of the junction left unmatched. This chain joins TRBV19 and TRBJ2-1; TRBD2 aligns across 8 bases. The sequencing sample was made of PBMCs or T cells enriched from blood (not recorded which). This TCR derives from a woman aged 18-29 years who had recovered from COVID-19. The CDR3 protein is CASSIDSAGVGNEQFF. The CDR3 DNA follows: TGTGCCAGTAGTATAGATTCAGCGGGGGTTGGCAATGAGCAGTTCTTC.